These 23 T cell receptor beta chains originate from one sample sequenced in a study of blood T cell repertoires in COVID-19. Libraries were prepared by immunoSEQ multiplex PCR; TCRdb keeps only in-frame clonotypes and omits some of them. The sample holds about 320,000 clones, 65% to 85% seen once. The specimen sequenced was peripheral blood. The source of these receptors is a woman between 45 and 65 years old with acute or convalescent COVID-19.

The chain uses TRBV9 and TRBJ1-5; D might be TRBD1 (5 bases). This CDR3 is 15 amino acids long. V lost 0 bases, J lost 5 bases, and 12 bases lay in between. In germline, CDR1 is SGDLS, CDR2 YYNGEE. The chain's CDR3 is CASSVGGRADQPQHF. CDR3 in DNA: TGTGCCAGCAGCGTAGGGGGCAGGGCTGATCAGCCCCAGCATTTT.

This chain links TRBV6-5 with TRBJ2-7, with 7 positions matching TRBD1. Germline CDR1 reads MNHEY; CDR2 reads SVGAGI. V shed 6 bases and J 12 bases; nucleotides not matched to a gene: 8. The CDR3 contains 11 residues. In DNA, the CDR3 is TGTGCCAGCAGCGACAGGGACCAGGGGTACGTC. Residues: CASSDRDQGYV.

This chain joins TRBV7-9 and TRBJ2-1; weak D call: TRBD2 (5 bases). Trimming shortened V by 5 bases and J by 5 bases, and 10 bases separated the two germline ends. CDR1 is SEHNR, CDR2 FQNEAQ, per germline (reference sequence). This CDR3 is 13 amino acids long. The CDR3 DNA sequence: TGTGCCAGCAGCGCTACTAGAGACAATGAGCAGTTCTTC. Residues: CASSATRDNEQFF.

The chain uses TRBV12-3 or TRBV12-4 and TRBJ1-5; D is ambiguous. V lost 6 bases and J lost 9, with 12 bases in between. The CDR3 covers 12 residues. The CDR3 coding sequence is TGTGCCAGCAGGGAGAGATCTGGGCCCCAGCATTTT. It encodes CASRERSGPQHF.

This clone has a single count. V is TRBV15 and J is TRBJ1-3; D not resolved. The V gene's germline CDR1 is LNHNV and CDR2 YYDKDF (reference sequence). Trimming removed 8 bases at V and 2 bases at J, with 7 bases between. This CDR3 is 12 amino acids long. CDR3 sequence: CATAGAGNTIYF. In DNA, the CDR3 is TGTGCCACCGCGGGAGCTGGAAACACCATATATTTT.

The chain uses TRBV30 and TRBJ2-1; 9 nucleotides align to TRBD2. The CDR3 is 16 residues long. Germline CDR1 and CDR2: GTSNPN and SVGIG (reference sequence). J lost 3 bases, V lost 3 bases, and 9 bases had no gene match. The DNA of the CDR3 is TGTGCCTGGAGAGGGTCGCGGGGGGGTGACTACAATGAGCAGTTCTTC. Translation: CAWRGSRGGDYNEQFF.

The rearrangement joins TRBV9 to TRBJ1-2; D gene unclear. The CDR3 sequence is 14 residues long. With 1 base removed from V and 8 bases from J, the gap between germline ends came to 15 bases. Germline assignment: CDR1 SGDLS and CDR2 YYNGEE. For the CDR3, the DNA is TGTGCCAGCAGCGTACGTAGGGCGGGAGGAGGCTACACCTTC. This codes for CASSVRRAGGGYTF.

The count of this clone is one. DNA for the CDR3: TGTGCCAGCAGTCGGACTAGACAACAAGAGACCCAGTACTTC. The encoded protein is CASSRTRQQETQYF. This rearrangement joins TRBV2 to TRBJ2-5, with TRBD2 matching over 7 bases. The germline V gene has CDR1 SNHLY and CDR2 FYNNEI. The CDR3 extends over 14 amino acids. V shed 5 bases and J 2 bases; nucleotides not matched to a gene: 5.

The V and J genes are TRBV12-3 or TRBV12-4 and TRBJ1-2; D ambiguous. The CDR3 runs 13 residues. Trimming took 4 bases from V and 4 from J, leaving 10 bases between them. The CDR3 DNA reads as TGTGCCAGCAGTTCTATCACCTTCTATGGCTACACCTTC. Residues: CASSSITFYGYTF.

The chain joins TRBV5-1 to TRBJ1-1; weak D call: TRBD1 (5 bases). Germline V gene sequence: CDR1 SGHRS, CDR2 YFSETQ. The CDR3 has 15 amino acids. Trimming removed 0 bases at V and 5 bases at J, with 14 bases between. DNA for the CDR3: TGCGCCAGCAGCTTGGTGGTCAGGGAGGGGACTGAAGCTTTCTTT. This gives the protein CASSLVVREGTEAFF.

This clone has more than one count but fewer than ten. V gene TRBV5-4 combines with J gene TRBJ2-7, with D possibly matching TRBD2 (5 bases). This CDR3 has 15 amino acids. V was clipped by 4 bases and J by 4 bases, with 18 bases between them. CDR1 and CDR2 (germline): SGHNT, YYREEE (reference sequence). CDR3 sequence: CASSPGGTPYYEQYV. CDR3 in DNA: TGTGCCAGCAGCCCTGGAGGTACCCCTTATTACGAGCAGTACGTC.

This chain connects TRBV7-2 to TRBJ2-7; 8 nucleotides agree with TRBD2. The CDR3 contains 15 residues. From germline, CDR1 is SGHTA and CDR2 FQGNSA. With 5 bases clipped from V and 0 bases from J, the junction kept 6 bases outside the gene matches. The CDR3 loop is CASSPVAGPSYEQYV. CDR3 bases: TGTGCCAGCAGCCCTGTAGCGGGGCCCTCCTACGAGCAGTACGTC.

The genes are TRBV28 and TRBJ1-2; no reliable D call. CDR1 is MDHEN and CDR2 is SYDVKM in the germline V gene. Trimming removed 3 bases from V and 5 bases from J, with 10 bases in between. The length of the CDR3 is 13 residues. The CDR3 sequence: CASSFNIQYGYTF. The CDR3 region has the DNA TGTGCCAGCAGTTTCAATATCCAGTATGGCTACACCTTC.

The V call is TRBV30, the J call TRBJ1-5, with D perhaps matching TRBD1 (6 bases). Germline CDR1 and CDR2: GTSNPN and SVGIG (reference sequence). Trimming took off 2 bases at V and 4 bases at J, with 9 bases between the two ends. This CDR3 is 13 amino acids long. DNA for the CDR3: TGTGCCTGGAGTAGGACAGCGAATCAGCCCCAGCATTTT. Protein: CAWSRTANQPQHF.

This clone was detected only a few times. The rearrangement joins TRBV5-5 to TRBJ2-6; D is uncertain. The V end was cut by 0 bases, the J end by 0 bases, with 13 bases between. Germline V CDR1 and CDR2: SGHKS, YYEKEE (reference sequence). This CDR3 has 18 amino acids. The CDR3 DNA sequence: TGTGCCAGCAGCTTGGCCAGGCAAGGAAACTCTGGGGCCAACGTCCTGACTTTC. Amino acid sequence: CASSLARQGNSGANVLTF.

The V call is TRBV28, the J call TRBJ2-5; D remains ambiguous. From germline, CDR1 is MDHEN and CDR2 SYDVKM. This CDR3 is built from 14 residues. V was cut by 7 bases and J by 2 bases, with 14 bases left in between. In DNA form, the CDR3 reads TGTGCCAGCAACCCCGGGTGGATACAAGAGACCCAGTACTTC. Protein: CASNPGWIQETQYF.

V is TRBV5-1 and J is TRBJ1-4; 11 nucleotides line up with TRBD1. This CDR3 is built from 17 residues. Trimming removed 4 bases from V and 7 bases from J; junction bases left unmatched: 12. Germline CDR1 and CDR2: SGHRS and YFSETQ. The CDR3 loop is CASSGGTGGNLGEKLFF. The CDR3 region has the DNA TGCGCCAGCAGCGGCGGGACAGGGGGGAATCTGGGTGAAAAACTGTTTTTT.

The chain combines TRBV9 with TRBJ2-5, with D possibly matching TRBD1 (6 bases). Germline loops: CDR1 SGDLS, CDR2 YYNGEE. The germline V and J ends were trimmed by 1 base and 5 bases, with 12 bases remaining between them. The CDR3 covers 14 residues. CDR3 sequence: CASSVRGQGETQYF. For the CDR3, the DNA is TGTGCCAGCAGCGTAAGAGGGCAGGGGGAGACCCAGTACTTC.

This clone was counted between two and nine times. The chain uses TRBV4-3 and TRBJ1-3, with D perhaps matching TRBD1 (6 bases). Germline CDR1 is LGHNA and CDR2 is YSLEER. V was shortened by 0 bases and J by 0 bases, with 21 bases between the two germline ends. The CDR3 runs 20 residues. The CDR3 sequence is CASSQDLDTGQRSSGNTIYF. The CDR3 DNA reads TGCGCCAGCAGCCAAGATCTAGACACCGGACAGCGATCCTCTGGAAACACCATATATTTT.

J is TRBJ1-2 and V is TRBV3-1 (or the pseudogene TRBV3-2); D not resolved. The CDR3 is made up of 14 amino acids. Between the trimmed V and J ends, which lost 0 bases and 4 bases, there was a span of 9 bases. Germline V gene data show CDR1 as LGHDT and CDR2 as YNNKEL (reference sequence). CDR3 region: CASSQESGSYGYTF. CDR3 sequence (DNA): TGTGCCAGCAGCCAAGAATCAGGTTCCTATGGCTACACCTTC.

This clone was seen a handful of times. This sequence joins TRBV19 and TRBJ2-1, with 8 nucleotides matching TRBD2. Germline assignment: CDR1 LNHDA and CDR2 SQIVND (reference sequence). V lost 3 bases to trimming and J lost 7 bases; unmatched junction nucleotides: 11. This CDR3 region has 16 residues. CDR3 sequence: CASSISHAAGGNEQFF. CDR3 DNA: TGTGCCAGTAGTATCTCACATGCGGCGGGGGGAAATGAGCAGTTCTTC.

The rearrangement uses TRBV19 and TRBJ2-1; 8 bases match TRBD1. The ends lost 0 bases at V and 3 bases at J; junction bases unmatched: 1. The CDR3 is 15 residues long. Germline V CDR1 and CDR2: LNHDA, SQIVND (reference sequence). The chain's CDR3 is CASSIEGTGYNEQFF. CDR3 nucleotide sequence: TGTGCCAGTAGTATAGAGGGGACAGGCTACAATGAGCAGTTCTTC.

This rearrangement joins TRBV4-2 to TRBJ2-7, with TRBD1 matching 9 bases. The CDR3 has 14 residues. Germline lookup yields CDR1 LGHNA and CDR2 YNFKEQ. The V gene end was trimmed by 4 bases and the J gene end by 2 bases; junction bases not matched to a gene: 3. The CDR3 sequence: CASSRGQGAYEQYF. The CDR3, as DNA: TGTGCCAGCAGCCGGGGACAGGGAGCCTACGAGCAGTACTTC.